Sequencing of this T cell receptor (beta chain) was carried out in a study of CD8 T cells in Susac syndrome. Study-level points and caveats: It was acknowledged in the study that the number of individuals who were included in its TCR sequencing and HLA analysis was relatively small.

Turning to this clonotype: The antigen is unknown.

Sequencing of TCR beta was carried out in blood CD8+ and CD4+ T cells. Controls were drawn from healthy donors and were matched for age and sex. Per germline, CDR1 SQVTM and CDR2 ANQGSEA. V dropped 0 bases and J dropped 4 bases, with 15 bases sitting between them. This CDR3 comprises 15 residues. Random-hexamer reverse transcription was applied to roughly 0.5 to 1 ug RNA. Amplification of TCR beta CDR3 across 54 Vbeta and 13 Jbeta was performed with immunoSEQ multiplex PCR. TCRdb re-derived calls from the immunoSEQ multiplex PCR reads in MiXCR, one entry per CDR3 protein. This sample has about 190,000 distinct CDR3 sequences, with 85% to 95% found just once.

J is TRBJ1-2 and V is TRBV29-1, with D uncertain. The sequencing input was CD4+ T cells from PBMCs. The source of this sequence is a human donor in good health. Written as DNA, the CDR3 is TGCAGCGTTGAAGATCAGGCACCACCTGGCTATGGCTACACCTTC. It specifies CSVEDQAPPGYGYTF.